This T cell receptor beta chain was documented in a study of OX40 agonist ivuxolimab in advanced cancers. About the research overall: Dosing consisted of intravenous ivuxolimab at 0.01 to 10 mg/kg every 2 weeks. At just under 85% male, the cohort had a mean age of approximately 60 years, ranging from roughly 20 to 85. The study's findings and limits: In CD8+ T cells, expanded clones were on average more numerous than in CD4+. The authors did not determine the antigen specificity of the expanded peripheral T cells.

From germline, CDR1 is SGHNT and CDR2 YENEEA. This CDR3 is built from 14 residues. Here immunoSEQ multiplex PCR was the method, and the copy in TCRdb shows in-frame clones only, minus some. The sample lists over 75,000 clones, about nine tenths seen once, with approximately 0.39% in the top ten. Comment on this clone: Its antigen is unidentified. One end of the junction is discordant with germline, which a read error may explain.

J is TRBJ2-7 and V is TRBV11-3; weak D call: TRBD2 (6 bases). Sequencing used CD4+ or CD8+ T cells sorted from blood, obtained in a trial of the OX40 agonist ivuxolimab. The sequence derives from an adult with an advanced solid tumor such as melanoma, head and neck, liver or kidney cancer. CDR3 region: CASSSGLSPYAQYF. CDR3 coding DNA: TGTGCCAGCAGCTCGGGACTCTCCCCCTACGCGCAGTACTTC.